The rows below give T cell receptor beta chains drawn from one sample of a study of blood T cells in healthy people across ages. Via MiXCR, TCRdb re-called the 5' RACE reads, giving one row per CDR3 protein. Of 750,000 to 850,000 distinct CDR3 sequences in the sample, roughly 25% were seen once. These same data were also listed under a study on T cells of mothers and their children.

Sample: blood. These receptor sequences come from a boy younger than 18 in good health. Each CDR3 is given with its conserved first and last residue. The D gene is left open where the match is weak. Clone sizes are given selectively: once, few, many, or a class where the clone is expanded.

v_call	clone_size	d_call	j_call	cdr3_aa	cdr3_nt
TRBV9	-	-	TRBJ2-3	CASTIRKRGEGTDTQYF	TGTGCCAGCACCATTAGAAAACGAGGGGAGGGCACAGATACGCAGTATTTT
TRBV7-2	-	-	TRBJ2-1	CASSPGVGYNEQFF	TGTGCCAGCAGCCCGGGCGTAGGGTACAATGAGCAGTTCTTC
TRBV6-6	-	-	TRBJ1-1	CASSYAGGAGTEAFF	TGTGCCAGCAGTTACGCGGGGGGGGCGGGCACTGAAGCTTTCTTT
TRBV7-2	-	-	TRBJ2-5	CASSLEAWAVGETQYF	TGTGCCAGCAGCTTAGAGGCTTGGGCAGTTGGAGAGACCCAGTACTTC
TRBV12-3/TRBV12-4	many	-	TRBJ2-1	CASSLAIGWYNEQFF	TGTGCCAGCAGTTTAGCGATTGGGTGGTACAATGAGCAGTTCTTC
TRBV28	few	-	TRBJ1-5	CASSLLVNGNQPQHF	TGTGCCAGCAGTTTACTGGTTAACGGCAATCAGCCCCAGCATTTT
TRBV6-2/TRBV6-3	-	-	TRBJ2-1	CASSYSGVFGAAGNEQFF	TGTGCCAGCAGTTACTCGGGGGTTTTTGGTGCGGCCGGGAATGAGCAGTTCTTC
TRBV4-2	-	-	TRBJ2-3	CASSQDPGAGRADTQYF	TGTGCCAGCAGCCAAGATCCAGGGGCAGGGAGGGCAGATACGCAGTATTTT
TRBV9	few	-	TRBJ1-3	CASSVGWEVGSGNTIYF	TGTGCCAGCAGCGTAGGGTGGGAAGTCGGGTCTGGAAACACCATATATTTT
TRBV30	-	-	TRBJ1-2	CACSSYGYTF	TGTGCCTGCTCGAGTTATGGCTACACCTTC
TRBV28	-	-	TRBJ1-2	CASSRDGKYTF	TGTGCCAGCAGTCGGGACGGCAAGTACACCTTC
TRBV12-3/TRBV12-4	-	-	TRBJ2-1	CASSFGATSSYNEQFF	TGTGCCAGCAGTTTCGGGGCAACCAGCTCCTACAATGAGCAGTTCTTC
TRBV3-1	few	-	TRBJ2-7	CASSQEGIFYEQYF	TGTGCCAGCAGCCAAGAAGGCATCTTCTACGAGCAGTACTTC
TRBV28	-	TRBD2	TRBJ2-5	CASSTNLAGEETQDF	TGTGCCAGCAGTACGAATCTAGCGGGAGAGGAGACCCAGGACTTC
TRBV20-1	few	-	TRBJ2-5	CSALDSVEETQYF	TGCAGTGCTTTGGATTCGGTTGAAGAGACCCAGTACTTC
TRBV10-3	-	-	TRBJ1-5	CAISDRDGQPQHF	TGTGCCATCAGTGATAGGGATGGTCAGCCCCAGCATTTT
TRBV27	once	TRBD1	TRBJ2-2	CASSDTGVFSGELFF	TGTGCCAGCAGCGATACAGGGGTATTCAGCGGGGAGCTGTTTTTT
TRBV6-6	-	TRBD1	TRBJ2-7	CASSSSGQGASEQYF	TGTGCCAGCAGTTCCTCGGGACAGGGGGCTTCCGAGCAGTACTTC
TRBV28	few	-	TRBJ2-5	CASTNKGGREAQETQYF	TGTGCCAGCACTAATAAGGGGGGCAGGGAGGCCCAAGAGACCCAGTACTTC
TRBV11-2	few	-	TRBJ2-3	CASSLRRGPTDTQYF	TGTGCCAGCAGCTTACGTCGAGGTCCCACAGATACGCAGTATTTT
TRBV6-2/TRBV6-3	few	-	TRBJ1-1	CASSYNGLENTEAFF	TGTGCCAGCAGTTACAACGGGCTCGAGAACACTGAAGCTTTCTTT
TRBV28	few	-	TRBJ2-5	CASGSPKFSGEETQYF	TGTGCCAGCGGGAGCCCCAAGTTTTCAGGAGAAGAGACCCAGTACTTC
TRBV20-1	-	TRBD2	TRBJ2-7	CSARMTSGRAQSYEQYF	TGCAGTGCAAGGATGACTAGCGGGAGGGCTCAATCCTACGAGCAGTACTTC
TRBV7-2	-	-	TRBJ1-3	CASSSDRLSGNIIYF	TGTGCCAGCAGCTCCGACAGGCTCTCTGGAAACATCATATATTTT
TRBV7-2	few	-	TRBJ1-5	CASSLGWNSNQPQHF	TGTGCCAGCAGCTTGGGGTGGAATAGCAATCAGCCCCAGCATTTT
TRBV7-6	-	TRBD2	TRBJ2-3	CASSSWTSFMDTQYF	TGTGCCAGCAGCTCATGGACTAGCTTTATGGATACGCAGTATTTT
TRBV12-3/TRBV12-4	few	-	TRBJ2-1	CASRTRQGNEQFF	TGTGCCAGCAGGACGAGGCAGGGCAATGAGCAGTTCTTC
TRBV6-2/TRBV6-3	few	-	TRBJ2-7	CASSYPRDTYEQYF	TGTGCCAGCAGTTACCCCAGGGATACCTACGAGCAGTACTTC
TRBV4-3	-	TRBD1	TRBJ2-3	CASSQGPGQGADTQYF	TGCGCCAGCAGCCAAGGGCCGGGACAGGGGGCAGATACGCAGTATTTT
TRBV2	few	-	TRBJ2-5	CASSDGTEGTQYF	TGTGCCAGCAGTGACGGAACCGAGGGGACCCAGTACTTC
TRBV15	-	TRBD1	TRBJ2-2	CATSRVIHRGSGGELFF	TGTGCCACCAGCAGAGTTATCCACAGGGGAAGCGGCGGGGAGCTGTTTTTT
TRBV7-2	few	-	TRBJ2-5	CASSLAFLGSPGAFF	TGTGCCAGCAGCTTAGCGTTTTTAGGAAGTCCCGGGGCGTTCTTC
TRBV30	few	-	TRBJ2-5	CAWSLQGYNEQSF	TGTGCCTGGAGTCTCCAGGGCTACAATGAGCAGTCCTTC
TRBV10-3	few	-	TRBJ1-4	CATRGIDNEKLFF	TGTGCCACACGAGGGATAGATAATGAAAAACTGTTTTTT
TRBV15	few	-	TRBJ2-4	CATSRDPQGSKNIQYF	TGTGCCACCAGCAGAGATCCGCAGGGCAGCAAAAACATTCAGTACTTC
TRBV5-1	few	-	TRBJ2-2	CASSRDTSRGTGELFF	TGCGCCAGCAGCCGGGACACCTCAAGAGGGACCGGGGAGCTGTTTTTT
TRBV29-1	-	TRBD1	TRBJ1-2	CSVDSNRGSDGYTF	TGCAGCGTTGACTCGAACAGGGGTAGCGATGGCTACACCTTC
TRBV6-6	-	TRBD1	TRBJ2-6	CASRQGASGANVLTF	TGTGCCAGCAGACAGGGGGCATCTGGGGCCAACGTCCTGACTTTC
TRBV6-5	-	-	TRBJ2-6	CASQQGSGANVLTF	TGTGCCAGTCAACAGGGATCTGGGGCCAACGTCCTGACTTTC
TRBV7-9	few	-	TRBJ2-1	CASSLVSGPLNEQFF	TGTGCCAGCAGCTTGGTTAGCGGCCCTTTGAATGAGCAGTTCTTC
TRBV7-6	-	TRBD1	TRBJ1-1	CASSRMTGENTEAFF	TGTGCCAGCAGCCGTATGACAGGGGAAAACACTGAAGCTTTCTTT
TRBV20-1	-	TRBD2	TRBJ2-1	CSARLAGRPEQFF	TGCAGTGCTAGACTAGCGGGGAGGCCCGAGCAGTTCTTC
TRBV28	-	-	TRBJ1-2	CASSSRVWAVFHYGYTF	TGTGCCAGCAGTTCCAGAGTTTGGGCCGTTTTTCACTATGGCTACACCTTC
TRBV28	-	-	TRBJ2-7	CASRGPSVYEQYF	TGTGCCAGCAGAGGGCCTTCAGTCTACGAGCAGTACTTC
TRBV7-9	-	TRBD1	TRBJ2-1	CASSFRGLREQFF	TGTGCCAGCAGCTTCAGGGGGCTTCGGGAGCAGTTCTTC
TRBV4-1	-	-	TRBJ1-3	CASSDTGSSGNTIYF	TGCGCCAGCAGCGACACGGGAAGCTCTGGAAACACCATATATTTT
TRBV29-1	-	-	TRBJ1-1	CSAYLRVRSEAFF	TGCAGCGCTTACCTCAGGGTTAGGTCTGAAGCTTTCTTT
TRBV7-2	-	-	TRBJ2-1	CASSLGIESWNEQFF	TGTGCCAGCAGCTTAGGAATAGAGTCGTGGAATGAGCAGTTCTTC
TRBV4-3	-	TRBD2	TRBJ2-1	CASSQNSGGQDGEQFF	TGCGCCAGCAGCCAAAATAGCGGGGGGCAGGACGGTGAGCAGTTCTTC
TRBV28	-	TRBD2	TRBJ2-3	CARTWGLAGGGDTQYF	TGTGCCCGCACCTGGGGACTAGCGGGAGGAGGAGATACGCAGTATTTT
TRBV20-1	few	-	TRBJ2-7	CSASFTWSSYEQYF	TGCAGTGCTAGTTTCACCTGGAGCTCCTACGAACAGTACTTC
TRBV29-1	-	-	TRBJ2-5	CSVAGVEGKETQYF	TGCAGCGTTGCGGGGGTGGAGGGAAAAGAGACCCAGTACTTC
TRBV11-2	-	TRBD1	TRBJ2-7	CASSSRSGTGLEQYF	TGTGCCAGCAGCTCGAGATCCGGGACAGGGCTCGAGCAGTACTTC
TRBV4-3	few	-	TRBJ2-5	CASSRSYLQETQYF	TGCGCCAGCAGCCGTTCATACTTACAAGAGACCCAGTACTTC
TRBV6-2/TRBV6-3	few	TRBD2	TRBJ2-1	CASSYLREGEQFF	TGTGCCAGCAGTTACTTGCGGGAGGGTGAGCAGTTCTTC
TRBV5-1	-	TRBD2	TRBJ2-7	CASSAGLAGGHEGSYEQYF	TGCGCCAGCAGCGCTGGACTAGCGGGAGGCCACGAAGGCTCCTACGAGCAGTACTTC
TRBV6-5	-	TRBD1	TRBJ1-6	CASSYSGQGFSPLHF	TGTGCCAGCAGTTACTCGGGACAGGGGTTTTCACCCCTCCACTTT
TRBV14	-	-	TRBJ2-7	CASSQEFPHEQYF	TGTGCCAGCAGCCAAGAGTTCCCCCACGAGCAGTACTTC
TRBV12-3/TRBV12-4	-	-	TRBJ1-4	CVSSFEYEKLFF	TGTGTCAGCAGTTTCGAGTACGAAAAACTGTTTTTT